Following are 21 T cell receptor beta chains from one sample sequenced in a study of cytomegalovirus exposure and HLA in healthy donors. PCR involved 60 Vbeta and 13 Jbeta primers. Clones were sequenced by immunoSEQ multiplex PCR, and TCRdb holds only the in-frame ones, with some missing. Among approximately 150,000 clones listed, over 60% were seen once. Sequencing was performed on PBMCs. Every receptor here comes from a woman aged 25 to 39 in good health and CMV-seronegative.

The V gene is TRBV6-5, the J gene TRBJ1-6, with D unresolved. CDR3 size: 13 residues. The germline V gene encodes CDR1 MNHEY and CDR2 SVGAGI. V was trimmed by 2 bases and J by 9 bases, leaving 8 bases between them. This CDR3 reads CASSYGRSSPLHF. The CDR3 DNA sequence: TGTGCCAGCAGTTACGGGAGGAGTTCACCCCTCCACTTT.

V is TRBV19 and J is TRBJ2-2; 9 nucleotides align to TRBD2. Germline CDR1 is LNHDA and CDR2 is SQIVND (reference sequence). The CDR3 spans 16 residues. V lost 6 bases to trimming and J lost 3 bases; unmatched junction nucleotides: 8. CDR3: CASSVGLAGYTGELFF. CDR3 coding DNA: TGTGCCAGTAGCGTGGGCCTAGCGGGGTACACCGGGGAGCTGTTTTTT.

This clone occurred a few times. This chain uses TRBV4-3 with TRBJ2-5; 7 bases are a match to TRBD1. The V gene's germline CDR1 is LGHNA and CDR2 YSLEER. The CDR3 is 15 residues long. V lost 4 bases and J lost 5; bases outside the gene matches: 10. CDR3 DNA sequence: TGCGCCAGCAGCCCTTACCAGGGACAGCTGGAGACCCAGTACTTC. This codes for CASSPYQGQLETQYF.

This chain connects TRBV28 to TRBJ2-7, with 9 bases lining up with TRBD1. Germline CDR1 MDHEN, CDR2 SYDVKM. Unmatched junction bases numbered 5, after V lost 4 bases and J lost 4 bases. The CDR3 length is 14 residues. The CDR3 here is CASSSGTGPYEQYF. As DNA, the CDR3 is TGTGCCAGCAGTTCCGGGACAGGGCCGTACGAGCAGTACTTC.

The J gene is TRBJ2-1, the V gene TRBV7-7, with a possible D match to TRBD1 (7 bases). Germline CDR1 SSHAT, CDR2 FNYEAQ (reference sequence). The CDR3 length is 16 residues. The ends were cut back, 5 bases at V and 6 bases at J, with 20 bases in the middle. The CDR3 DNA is TGTGCCAGCAGCACCCGACAGGGTGGGGGGTCCAATGAGCAGTTCTTC. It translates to CASSTRQGGGSNEQFF.

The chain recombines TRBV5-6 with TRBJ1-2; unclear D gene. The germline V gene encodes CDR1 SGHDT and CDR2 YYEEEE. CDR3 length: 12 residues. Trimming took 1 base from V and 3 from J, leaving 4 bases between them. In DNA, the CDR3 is TGTGCCAGCAGCTTGCGGGACTATGGCTACACCTTC. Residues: CASSLRDYGYTF. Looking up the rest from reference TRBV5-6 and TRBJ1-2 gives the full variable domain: DAGVTQSPTHLIKTRGQQVTLRCSPKSGHDTVSWYQQALGQGPQFIFQYYEEEERQRGNFPDRFSGHQFPNYSSELNVNALLLGDSALYLCASSLRDYGYTFGSGTRLTVV.

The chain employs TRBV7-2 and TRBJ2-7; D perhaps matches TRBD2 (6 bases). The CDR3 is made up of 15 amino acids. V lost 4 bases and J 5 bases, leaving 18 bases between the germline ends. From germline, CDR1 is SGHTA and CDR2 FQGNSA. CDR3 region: CASSSPLGGVNEQYF. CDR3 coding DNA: TGTGCCAGCAGCTCTCCCCTTGGCGGGGTGAACGAGCAGTACTTC.

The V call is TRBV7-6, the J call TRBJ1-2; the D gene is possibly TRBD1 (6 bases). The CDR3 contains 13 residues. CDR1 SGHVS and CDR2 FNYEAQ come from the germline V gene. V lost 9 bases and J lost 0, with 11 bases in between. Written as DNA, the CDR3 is TGTGCCAGACAACAGGGCCCTAACTATGGCTACACCTTC. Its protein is CARQQGPNYGYTF.

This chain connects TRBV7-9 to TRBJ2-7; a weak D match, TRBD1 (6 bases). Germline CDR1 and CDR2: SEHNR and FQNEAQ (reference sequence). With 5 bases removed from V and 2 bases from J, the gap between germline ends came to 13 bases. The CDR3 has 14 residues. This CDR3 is CASSEGHLPYEQYF. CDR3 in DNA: TGTGCCAGCAGCGAGGGACACTTGCCCTACGAGCAGTACTTC.

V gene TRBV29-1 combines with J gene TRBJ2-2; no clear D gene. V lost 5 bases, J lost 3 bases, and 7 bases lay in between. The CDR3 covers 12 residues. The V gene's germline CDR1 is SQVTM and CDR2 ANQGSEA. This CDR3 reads CSVPKYTGELFF. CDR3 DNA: TGCAGCGTTCCAAAATACACCGGGGAGCTGTTTTTT.

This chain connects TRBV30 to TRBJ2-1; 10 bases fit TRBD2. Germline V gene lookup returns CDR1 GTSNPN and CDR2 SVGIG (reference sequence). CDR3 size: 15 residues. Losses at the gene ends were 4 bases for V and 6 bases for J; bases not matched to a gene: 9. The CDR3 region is CAWNLLAGLGNEQFF. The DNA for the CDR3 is TGTGCCTGGAACCTACTAGCGGGGTTAGGCAATGAGCAGTTCTTC.

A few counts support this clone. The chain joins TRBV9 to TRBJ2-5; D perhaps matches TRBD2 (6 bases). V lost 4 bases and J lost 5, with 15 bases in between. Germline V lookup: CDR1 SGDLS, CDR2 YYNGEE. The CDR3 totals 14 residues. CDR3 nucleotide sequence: TGTGCCAGCAGCACGGACGGTGCGGGGGAGACCCAGTACTTC. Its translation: CASSTDGAGETQYF. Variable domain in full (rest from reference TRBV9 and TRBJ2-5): DSGVTQTPKHLITATGQRVTLRCSPRSGDLSVYWYQQSLDQGLQFLIQYYNGEERAKGNILERFSAQQFPDLHSELNLSSLELGDSALYFCASSTDGAGETQYFGPGTRLLVL.

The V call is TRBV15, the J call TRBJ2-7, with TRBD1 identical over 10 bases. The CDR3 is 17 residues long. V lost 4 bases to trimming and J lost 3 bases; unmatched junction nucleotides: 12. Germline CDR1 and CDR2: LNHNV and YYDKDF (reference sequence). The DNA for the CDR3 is TGTGCCACCAGCAAAAGTGGGGGTGGGACAGGGGACTACGAGCAGTACTTC. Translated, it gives CATSKSGGGTGDYEQYF.

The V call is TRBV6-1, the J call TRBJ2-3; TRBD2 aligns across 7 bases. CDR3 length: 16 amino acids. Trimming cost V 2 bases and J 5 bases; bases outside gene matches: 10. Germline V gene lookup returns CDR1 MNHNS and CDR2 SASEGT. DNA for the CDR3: TGTGCCAGCAGTGAAAACGAGGCGGGAGTGGGAGATACGCAGTATTTT. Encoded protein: CASSENEAGVGDTQYF.

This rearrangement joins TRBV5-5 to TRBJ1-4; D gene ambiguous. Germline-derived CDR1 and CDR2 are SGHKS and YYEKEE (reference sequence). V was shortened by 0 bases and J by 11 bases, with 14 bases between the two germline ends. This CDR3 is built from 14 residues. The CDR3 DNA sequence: TGTGCCAGCAGCTTGGCGAGAGGGCCCGAGAAACTGTTTTTT. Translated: CASSLARGPEKLFF.

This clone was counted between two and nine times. Here the CDR3 DNA reads TGTGCCAGCACTGTAGAAAGGACTGCCAATGAGCAGTTCTTC. Residues: CASTVERTANEQFF. The rearrangement uses TRBV2 and TRBJ2-1, with D tentatively TRBD2 (5 bases). The V end was cut by 7 bases, the J end by 6 bases, with 16 bases between. The CDR3 extends over 14 amino acids. Germline V gives CDR1 SNHLY, CDR2 FYNNEI.

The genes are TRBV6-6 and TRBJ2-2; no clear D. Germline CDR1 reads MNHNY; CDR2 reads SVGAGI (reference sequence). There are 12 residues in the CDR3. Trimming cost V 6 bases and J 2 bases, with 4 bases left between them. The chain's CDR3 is CASSHNTGELFF. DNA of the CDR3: TGTGCCAGCAGCCATAACACCGGGGAGCTGTTTTTT.

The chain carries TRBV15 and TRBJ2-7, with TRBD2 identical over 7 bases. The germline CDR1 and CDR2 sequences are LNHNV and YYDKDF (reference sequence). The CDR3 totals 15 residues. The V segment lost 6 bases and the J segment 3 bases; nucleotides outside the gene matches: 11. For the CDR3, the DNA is TGTGCCACCAGTAATCCTAGCGGTATGGGCTACGAGCAGTACTTC. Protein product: CATSNPSGMGYEQYF. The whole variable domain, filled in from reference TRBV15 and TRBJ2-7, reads DAMVIQNPRYQVTQFGKPVTLSCSQTLNHNVMYWYQQKSSQAPKLLFHYYDKDFNNEADTPDNFQSRRPNTSFCFLDIRSPGLGDTAMYLCATSNPSGMGYEQYFGPGTRLTVT.

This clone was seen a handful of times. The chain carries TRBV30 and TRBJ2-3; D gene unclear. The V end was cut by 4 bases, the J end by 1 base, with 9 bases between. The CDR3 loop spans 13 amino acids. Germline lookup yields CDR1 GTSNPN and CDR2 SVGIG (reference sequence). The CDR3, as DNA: TGTGCCTGGACCGATTCAGGCACAGATACGCAGTATTTT. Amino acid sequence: CAWTDSGTDTQYF. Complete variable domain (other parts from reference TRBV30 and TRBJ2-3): SQTIHQWPATLVQPVGSPLSLECTVEGTSNPNLYWYRQAAGRGLQLLFYSVGIGQISSEVPQNLSASRPQDRQFILSSKKLLLSDSGFYLCAWTDSGTDTQYFGPGTRLTVL.

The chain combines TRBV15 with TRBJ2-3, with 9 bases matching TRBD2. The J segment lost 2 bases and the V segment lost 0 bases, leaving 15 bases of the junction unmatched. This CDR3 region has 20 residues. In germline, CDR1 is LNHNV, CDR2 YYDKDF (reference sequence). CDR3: CATSRDYPSGIITHTDTQYF. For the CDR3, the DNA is TGTGCCACCAGCAGAGATTACCCTAGCGGGATTATCACACACACAGATACGCAGTATTTT.

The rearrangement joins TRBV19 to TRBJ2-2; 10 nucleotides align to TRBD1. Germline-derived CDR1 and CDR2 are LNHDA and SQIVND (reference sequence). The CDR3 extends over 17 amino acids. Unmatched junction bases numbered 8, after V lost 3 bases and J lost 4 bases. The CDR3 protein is CASSISVGQGSTGELFF. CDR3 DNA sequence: TGTGCCAGTAGTATTTCGGTGGGACAGGGGTCCACCGGGGAGCTGTTTTTT.